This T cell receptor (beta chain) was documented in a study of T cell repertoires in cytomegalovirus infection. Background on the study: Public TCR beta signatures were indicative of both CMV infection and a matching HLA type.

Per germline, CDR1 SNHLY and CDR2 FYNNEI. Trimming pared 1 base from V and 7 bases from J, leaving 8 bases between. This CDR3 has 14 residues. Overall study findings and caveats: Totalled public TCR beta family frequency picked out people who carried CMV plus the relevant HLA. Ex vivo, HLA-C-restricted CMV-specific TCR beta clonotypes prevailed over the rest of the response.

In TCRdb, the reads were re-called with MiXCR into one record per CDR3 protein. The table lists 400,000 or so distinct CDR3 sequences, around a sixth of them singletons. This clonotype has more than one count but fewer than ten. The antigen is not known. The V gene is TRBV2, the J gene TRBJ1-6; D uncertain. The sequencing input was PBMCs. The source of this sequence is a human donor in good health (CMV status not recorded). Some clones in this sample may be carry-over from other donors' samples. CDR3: CASSEGGGNSPLHF. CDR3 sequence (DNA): TGTGCCAGCAGTGAAGGGGGAGGGAATTCACCCCTCCACTTT.